The 19 T cell receptor beta chains below all came from one sample that was sequenced in a study of T cell responses to AZD1222 COVID-19 vaccine. Assay used: immunoSEQ multiplex PCR; TCRdb lists only in-frame clones, some missing. The table includes 70,000 or so clones, about three quarters detected once. Sequences were derived from peripheral blood, sampled on day 0 of AZD1222 vaccination. Receptors originate from an adult in good health.

The rearrangement uses TRBV27 and TRBJ1-2; unclear D gene. The CDR3 totals 11 residues. Germline-derived CDR1 and CDR2 are MNHEY and SMNVEV (reference sequence). The V and J ends lost 5 bases and 8 bases respectively, with 9 bases between them. The CDR3 reads CASSPGWGYTF. CDR3 sequence (DNA): TGTGCCAGCAGTCCTGGATGGGGCTACACCTTC.

The genes are TRBV25-1 and TRBJ1-1; weak D call: TRBD1 (6 bases). The CDR3 consists of 17 residues. With 1 base removed from V and 1 base from J, the gap between germline ends came to 16 bases. Germline V gene lookup returns CDR1 MGHDK and CDR2 SYGVNS. The CDR3 nucleotides are TGTGCCAGCAGTGAATCCTCGGGGGGGGCAACGAACACTGAAGCTTTCTTT. Encoded protein: CASSESSGGATNTEAFF.

The chain is built from TRBV28 and TRBJ2-3, with TRBD2 matching over 13 bases. Germline-derived CDR1 and CDR2 are MDHEN and SYDVKM. There are 16 residues in the CDR3. The ends lost 5 bases at V and 6 bases at J; junction bases unmatched: 8. The CDR3 here is CASSGGTSGALDTQYF. The CDR3 DNA sequence: TGTGCCAGCAGTGGGGGGACTAGCGGGGCGCTCGATACGCAGTATTTT.

The chain carries TRBV5-4 and TRBJ1-1, with D tentatively TRBD1 (6 bases). The CDR3 has 15 residues. Germline CDR1 SGHNT, CDR2 YYREEE (reference sequence). V lost 3 bases and J lost 6, with 18 bases in between. The CDR3 is CASSSYSPQGSEAFF. CDR3 DNA: TGTGCCAGCAGCTCTTATTCGCCACAGGGTTCTGAAGCTTTCTTT. Looking up the rest from reference TRBV5-4 and TRBJ1-1 gives the full variable domain: ETGVTQSPTHLIKTRGQQVTLRCSSQSGHNTVSWYQQALGQGPQFIFQYYREEENGRGNFPPRFSGLQFPNYSSELNVNALELDDSALYLCASSSYSPQGSEAFFGQGTRLTVV.

V usage is TRBV20-1 and J usage is TRBJ1-5, with 7 bases fitting TRBD1. Germline V CDR1 and CDR2: DFQATT, SNEGSKA (reference sequence). J was trimmed by 0 bases and V by 3 bases; bases with no gene match: 14. The CDR3 has 18 residues. The CDR3 DNA follows: TGCAGTGCTAGTAATGCAGGGGGTCCGGGAGATAGCAATCAGCCCCAGCATTTT. Residues: CSASNAGGPGDSNQPQHF.

In its sample, this clone was seen a few times. The gene calls are TRBV7-8 and TRBJ1-3, with 7 bases identical to TRBD1. Germline CDR1 and CDR2: SGHVS and FQNEAQ. V trimming: 1 base; J trimming: 0 bases; junction bases outside the gene matches: 3. The CDR3 is 16 amino acids. CDR3 protein: CASSLGAGGSGNTIYF. CDR3 sequence (DNA): TGTGCCAGCAGCTTAGGAGCAGGGGGCTCTGGAAACACCATATATTTT.

V gene TRBV2 combines with J gene TRBJ1-2; D gene unclear. With 7 bases removed from V and 6 bases from J, the gap between germline ends came to 12 bases. This CDR3 region has 12 residues. The V gene's germline CDR1 is SNHLY and CDR2 FYNNEI. The CDR3 loop is CASIIGRDGYTF. CDR3 DNA: TGTGCCAGCATTATAGGACGAGATGGCTACACCTTC.

The chain employs TRBV18 and TRBJ1-4; D uncertain. The V end was cut by 5 bases, the J end by 5 bases, with 9 bases between. This CDR3 is 13 amino acids long. Germline CDR1 KGHSH, CDR2 LQKENI. This chain's CDR3 is CASSSTENEKLFF. The CDR3 DNA is TGTGCCAGCTCATCTACAGAGAATGAAAAACTGTTTTTT.

The chain carries TRBV19 and TRBJ1-4; tentatively, D is TRBD1 (6 bases). V was pared by 8 bases and J by 0 bases, with 13 bases between. The CDR3 extends over 15 amino acids. In germline, CDR1 is LNHDA, CDR2 SQIVND (reference sequence). The CDR3 DNA is TGTGCCAGTCAAACGGGGGCTGCAACTAATGAAAAACTGTTTTTT. It codes for CASQTGAATNEKLFF.

This clone came up once. One end of the junction varies from germline; a read error may be responsible. Other DNA sequences of this sample code for an identical CDR3. The rearrangement links TRBV7-7 to TRBJ2-5; TRBD2 is a possible D gene (5 bases). There are 15 residues in the CDR3. The germline V gene encodes CDR1 SSHAT and CDR2 FNYEAQ (reference sequence). The CDR3 is CASSLGGGLQETQYF. DNA for the CDR3: TGTGCTAGCAGCTTAGGAGGAGGACTCCAAGAGACCCAGTACTTC.

This chain connects TRBV4-1 to TRBJ2-7; a weak D match, TRBD2 (6 bases). The CDR3 is 14 amino acids. Trimming cost V 1 base and J 3 bases, with 10 bases left between them. The germline CDR1 and CDR2 sequences are MGHRA and YSYEKL. The chain's CDR3 is CASSQVLEGYEQYF. As DNA, the CDR3 is TGCGCCAGCAGCCAAGTCCTGGAGGGCTACGAGCAGTACTTC.

This clone was recorded only once. The CDR3: CASSSQFVAMGNQYF. In DNA, the CDR3 is TGTGCCAGCAGTTCCCAGTTTGTGGCAATGGGGAACCAGTACTTC. The chain joins TRBV6-5 to TRBJ2-5, with no clear D. Germline V lookup: CDR1 MNHEY, CDR2 SVGAGI. CDR3 length: 15 amino acids. Deletions cut 4 bases from V and 10 bases from J, with 22 bases between.

This clone was recorded only once. J is TRBJ2-3 and V is TRBV2, with 9 bases lining up with TRBD2. V trimming: 4 bases; J trimming: 1 base; junction bases outside the gene matches: 3. CDR1 is SNHLY, CDR2 FYNNEI, per germline. CDR3 length: 15 residues. The CDR3 protein is CASSVAGAGTDTQYF. The CDR3 coding sequence is TGTGCCAGCAGTGTAGCGGGGGCGGGCACAGATACGCAGTATTTT.

V is TRBV7-2 and J is TRBJ2-7, with TRBD2 identical over 7 bases. The V gene's germline CDR1 is SGHTA and CDR2 FQGNSA. With V trimmed by 5 bases and J by 3 bases, 7 bases remained unmatched. The CDR3 runs to 14 residues. In DNA, the CDR3 is TGTGCCAGCAGCAAAACGGGGGGTTACTACGAGCAGTACTTC. Amino acids: CASSKTGGYYEQYF.

The chain joins TRBV2 to TRBJ1-4; 7 nucleotides match TRBD1. CDR1 SNHLY and CDR2 FYNNEI come from the germline V gene. The CDR3 spans 14 residues. With 5 bases clipped from V and 5 bases from J, the junction kept 5 bases outside the gene matches. CDR3 DNA sequence: TGTGCCAGCAGTTACAGGGGCAGGAATGAAAAACTGTTTTTT. This sequence encodes CASSYRGRNEKLFF.

The V call is TRBV30, the J call TRBJ1-2, with 8 bases identical to TRBD1. The germline gives CDR1 GTSNPN, CDR2 SVGIG (reference sequence). The ends lost 8 bases at V and 4 bases at J; junction bases unmatched: 24. CDR3 size: 18 residues. CDR3 in amino acids: CAADPVTYWTGSGYGYTF. The DNA for the CDR3 is TGTGCCGCTGACCCCGTCACATATTGGACAGGGAGCGGCTATGGCTACACCTTC.

The chain links TRBV7-9 to TRBJ2-7, with a weak D call TRBD2 (5 bases). Trimming cost V 5 bases and J 6 bases, with 20 bases left between them. Germline CDR1 is SEHNR and CDR2 is FQNEAQ (reference sequence). The CDR3 is 15 amino acids. CDR3 nucleotide sequence: TGTGCCAGCAGCGGGCGCCGGGAATTCCCTGGCGAGCAGTACTTC. This codes for CASSGRREFPGEQYF.

This clone was counted a single time. The V and J genes are TRBV9 and TRBJ1-2; possible D gene TRBD1, 6 bases. The CDR3 totals 15 residues. V was shortened by 0 bases and J by 7 bases, with 16 bases between the two germline ends. Per the germline V gene, CDR1 is SGDLS and CDR2 is YYNGEE. CDR3 nucleotide sequence: TGTGCCAGCAGCGTAGCCCCTCGACAGGCGGGTGGCTACACCTTC. It specifies CASSVAPRQAGGYTF. Full variable domain (outside the CDR3, taken from reference TRBV9 and TRBJ1-2): DSGVTQTPKHLITATGQRVTLRCSPRSGDLSVYWYQQSLDQGLQFLIQYYNGEERAKGNILERFSAQQFPDLHSELNLSSLELGDSALYFCASSVAPRQAGGYTFGSGTRLTVV.

This chain uses TRBV6-1 with TRBJ1-5; D not resolved. In germline, CDR1 is MNHNS, CDR2 SASEGT. V was pared by 3 bases and J by 0 bases, with 24 bases between. This CDR3 spans 20 amino acids. In nucleotides, the CDR3 is TGTGCCAGCAGTGAGATCATAGTTTTGGTAACAAGATATAGCAATCAGCCCCAGCATTTT. Residues: CASSEIIVLVTRYSNQPQHF.